These 30 T cell receptor beta chains share one sample of origin, sequenced in a study of blood T cell repertoires in COVID-19. Method: immunoSEQ multiplex PCR; TCRdb's copy keeps in-frame clones and lacks some. The sample includes approximately 500,000 clones, 80% to 90% of them seen just once. Sequencing was carried out using peripheral blood. These receptors originate from a human donor in a cohort sampled during active COVID-19.

The chain recombines TRBV6-6 with TRBJ1-1; 7 positions match TRBD1. Germline CDR1 MNHNY, CDR2 SVGAGI (reference sequence). The CDR3 is 13 amino acids. The junction had 0 bases not matched to a gene; V was cut back by 1 base and J by 4 bases. The CDR3 loop reads CASSYYRGTEAFF. CDR3 coding DNA: TGTGCCAGCAGTTACTACAGGGGCACTGAAGCTTTCTTT.

The chain is built from TRBV27 and TRBJ2-3; the match to TRBD2 covers 13 bases. V shed 4 bases and J 7 bases; nucleotides not matched to a gene: 17. From germline, CDR1 is MNHEY and CDR2 SMNVEV (reference sequence). The CDR3 length is 19 residues. The CDR3 DNA reads as TGTGCCAGCAGTTCCCCTTGGACCTTACTAGCGGGAGGGGGGAATACGCAGTATTTT. Amino acids: CASSSPWTLLAGGGNTQYF.

The chain uses TRBV5-1 and TRBJ2-6, with a possible D match to TRBD2 (6 bases). This CDR3 is 17 amino acids long. Germline CDR1 and CDR2: SGHRS and YFSETQ. Deletions cut 4 bases from V and 0 bases from J, with 14 bases between. In nucleotides, the CDR3 is TGCGCCAGCAGCCCCCGGGACTCCTTCTCTGGGGCCAACGTCCTGACTTTC. This translates into CASSPRDSFSGANVLTF.

V usage is TRBV7-8 and J usage is TRBJ2-1; tentative D call: TRBD2 (7 bases). The germline V gene encodes CDR1 SGHVS and CDR2 FQNEAQ. Trimming removed 5 bases at V and 13 bases at J, with 15 bases between. This CDR3 is built from 12 residues. CDR3 in DNA: TGTGCCAGCAGCCTTGGGGGGGCCTACCAGTTCTTC. It is translated as CASSLGGAYQFF.

The gene calls are TRBV9 and TRBJ1-2; weak D call: TRBD1 (6 bases). The length of the CDR3 is 12 residues. Germline V gene lookup returns CDR1 SGDLS and CDR2 YYNGEE. Trimming cost V 6 bases and J 4 bases, with 10 bases left between them. CDR3 bases: TGTGCCAGCACCTCAGGGGTCTATGGCTACACCTTC. Amino acids: CASTSGVYGYTF.

In the case of this clone: The same CDR3 also results from other DNA sequences found in this sample. The gene calls are TRBV3-1 (or the pseudogene TRBV3-2) and TRBJ2-7; D unresolved. V lost 2 bases and J 2 bases, leaving 7 bases between the germline ends. Germline CDR1 LGHDT, CDR2 YNNKEL (reference sequence). This CDR3 contains 13 residues. This CDR3 reads CASSQQATYEQYF. The CDR3 nucleotides read TGTGCCAGCAGCCAACAGGCTACCTACGAGCAGTACTTC.

The chain combines TRBV11-1 with TRBJ1-1; D is perhaps TRBD1 (5 bases). This CDR3 comprises 14 residues. The germline gives CDR1 SGHAT, CDR2 FQDESV (reference sequence). The V end was cut by 5 bases, the J end by 4 bases, with 14 bases between. The CDR3 nucleotides are TGTGCCAGCAGCCACCGATCGGGGGGCACTGAAGCTTTCTTT. Translating gives CASSHRSGGTEAFF.

The rearrangement uses TRBV19 and TRBJ2-3, with D possibly TRBD1 on 6 matching bases. This CDR3 spans 13 amino acids. Per the germline V gene, CDR1 is LNHDA and CDR2 is SQIVND (reference sequence). V lost 5 bases and J 12 bases, leaving 18 bases between the germline ends. As DNA, the CDR3 is TGTGCCAGTAGTCTTAACAGGGCCGGCCCCCAGTATTTT. This codes for CASSLNRAGPQYF.

The CDR3: CAWSVQRTTEAFF. The CDR3 bases are TGTGCCTGGAGTGTACAGCGGACCACTGAAGCTTTCTTT. The V and J genes are TRBV30 and TRBJ1-1; D gene ambiguous. In germline, CDR1 is GTSNPN, CDR2 SVGIG (reference sequence). The CDR3 is 13 residues long. V was cut by 0 bases and J by 4 bases, with 9 bases left in between.

The V and J genes are TRBV11-3 and TRBJ2-3; 9 nucleotides line up with TRBD2. The germline V gene has CDR1 SGHNT and CDR2 YENEEA. This CDR3 is 16 amino acids long. The ends lost 1 base at V and 6 bases at J; junction bases unmatched: 8. The CDR3 bases are TGTGCCAGCAGCTTAGGTGTAGCGGGAGCTTTTGATACGCAGTATTTT. This encodes CASSLGVAGAFDTQYF.

In this sample, this clone turned up a few times. Other DNA sequences within the sample encode an identical CDR3. The chain couples TRBV24-1 to TRBJ1-3; the match to TRBD1 covers 7 bases. The V and J ends lost 3 bases and 2 bases, in that order; junction bases with no gene match: 0. The germline V gene has CDR1 KGHDR and CDR2 SFDVKD. The CDR3 runs 14 residues. CDR3 sequence (DNA): TGTGCCACCAGTGATACAGGGGCTGGAAACACCATATATTTT. Translation: CATSDTGAGNTIYF.

The genes are TRBV7-3 and TRBJ1-1, with D possibly TRBD1 on 5 matching bases. CDR1 is SGHTA, CDR2 FQGTGA, per germline. The CDR3 length is 14 residues. V was pared by 5 bases and J by 2 bases, with 12 bases between. The CDR3 sequence: CASSLTGLNTEAFF. In DNA form, the CDR3 reads TGTGCCAGCAGCCTTACGGGACTCAACACTGAAGCTTTCTTT.

The chain carries TRBV6-5 and TRBJ1-2, with 8 bases identical to TRBD1. Trimming took 6 bases from V and 8 from J; bases not matched to a gene: 8. Looked up from germline, CDR1 is MNHEY and CDR2 is SVGAGI. CDR3 length: 13 amino acids. The CDR3 nucleotides read TGTGCCAGCAGCCTGGACAGGGTCGGGGGCTACACCTTC. Its protein product is CASSLDRVGGYTF.

The table lists this clone with many counts. V is TRBV4-2 and J is TRBJ2-3, with TRBD2 as a possible D gene (5 bases). The CDR3 runs to 16 residues. CDR1 and CDR2 (germline): LGHNA, YNFKEQ. V lost 0 bases and J 4 bases, leaving 14 bases between the germline ends. The CDR3 reads CASSQEVGVRSDTQYF. CDR3 DNA sequence: TGTGCCAGCAGCCAAGAAGTGGGAGTACGCTCAGATACGCAGTATTTT.

Points on this clone: Other DNA sequences of this sample code for an identical CDR3. J is TRBJ1-4 and V is TRBV29-1; D unclear. Per germline, CDR1 SQVTM and CDR2 ANQGSEA. This CDR3 region has 12 residues. The germline V and J ends were trimmed by 2 bases and 7 bases, with 8 bases remaining between them. The CDR3 loop reads CSVEQGSEKLFF. CDR3 sequence (DNA): TGCAGCGTTGAACAAGGGAGTGAAAAACTGTTTTTT.

This clone has only one observation. The chain combines TRBV5-1 with TRBJ1-2; weak D call: TRBD1 (5 bases). CDR1 SGHRS and CDR2 YFSETQ come from the germline V gene. The CDR3 contains 14 residues. Deletions cut 6 bases from V and 3 bases from J, with 15 bases between. The CDR3 protein is CASTTGGVDYGYTF. The CDR3 nucleotides read TGCGCCAGCACCACCGGAGGGGTCGACTATGGCTACACCTTC.

V gene TRBV19 combines with J gene TRBJ1-2; 8 positions match TRBD1. Germline loops: CDR1 LNHDA, CDR2 SQIVND (reference sequence). CDR3 length: 15 amino acids. The junction had 8 bases not matched to a gene; V was cut back by 6 bases and J by 2 bases. DNA for the CDR3: TGTGCCAGTAGAGTTCAGGGGGCGGAGAACTATGGCTACACCTTC. The encoded protein is CASRVQGAENYGYTF.

The rearrangement uses TRBV3-1 (or the pseudogene TRBV3-2) and TRBJ2-7; 7 bases align to TRBD1. Germline V gene data show CDR1 as LGHDT and CDR2 as YNNKEL (reference sequence). There are 17 residues in the CDR3. Trimming at V came to 8 bases and at J to 9 bases, leaving 25 bases not matched to a gene. CDR3 bases: TGTGCCAGCGGAAAGACCCCGACGGGACAGCCGGCTACGATGCAGTACTTC. It is translated as CASGKTPTGQPATMQYF.

DNA for the CDR3: TGTGCCAGCAGCTACACCGGACTTTGGGCCGGGGAGCTGTTTTTT. This gives the protein CASSYTGLWAGELFF. The genes are TRBV6-1 and TRBJ2-2; D perhaps matches TRBD2 (5 bases). CDR1 and CDR2 from the germline V gene are MNHNS and SASEGT. The length of the CDR3 is 15 residues. Trimming took off 6 bases at V and 6 bases at J, with 17 bases between the two ends.

The chain is built from TRBV5-1 and TRBJ1-3, with TRBD1 matching over 7 bases. The CDR3 is 16 amino acids. Per the germline V gene, CDR1 is SGHRS and CDR2 is YFSETQ. V shed 2 bases, J shed 0 bases, and the junction held 5 bases outside the gene matches. This CDR3 reads CASSLVTGDSGNTIYF. In DNA, the CDR3 is TGCGCCAGCAGCTTAGTTACAGGGGACTCTGGAAACACCATATATTTT.

The chain uses TRBV3-1 (or the pseudogene TRBV3-2) and TRBJ2-1; D remains ambiguous. CDR3 size: 12 residues. Trimming pared 3 bases from V and 10 bases from J, leaving 10 bases between. CDR1 is LGHDT, CDR2 YNNKEL, per germline (reference sequence). The CDR3 is CASSQATLEQFF. CDR3 DNA: TGTGCCAGCAGCCAGGCCACCTTGGAGCAGTTCTTC.

This clone was seen only a few times. The chain links TRBV4-2 to TRBJ1-2; 9 positions agree with TRBD1. The germline CDR1 and CDR2 sequences are LGHNA and YNFKEQ. J gave up 5 bases and V 4 bases, and 5 bases lay outside the gene matches. The CDR3 is 14 amino acids. Here the CDR3 reads CASSRPTGGYGYTF. For the CDR3, the DNA is TGTGCCAGCAGCCGCCCGACAGGGGGGTATGGCTACACCTTC.

V gene TRBV18 combines with J gene TRBJ2-1; a weak D match, TRBD2 (6 bases). CDR3 size: 14 residues. Germline V CDR1 and CDR2: KGHSH, LQKENI. Trimming cost V 2 bases and J 6 bases, with 11 bases left between them. The CDR3 DNA is TGTGCCAGCTCACCAGTGGACGGGGGCAATGAGCAGTTCTTC. It translates to CASSPVDGGNEQFF.

The chain is built from TRBV7-2 and TRBJ2-7; D call uncertain. CDR1 is SGHTA, CDR2 FQGNSA, per germline. The CDR3 has 16 amino acids. V gave up 1 base and J gave up 0 bases, with 13 bases separating them. The CDR3 sequence: CASSLVLVRSSYEQYF. The DNA of the CDR3 is TGTGCCAGCAGCTTAGTCCTGGTTAGAAGCTCCTACGAGCAGTACTTC.

The chain combines TRBV19 with TRBJ2-1; TRBD1 is a possible D gene (6 bases). The CDR3 length is 15 residues. Germline V gives CDR1 LNHDA, CDR2 SQIVND (reference sequence). V was clipped by 4 bases and J by 5 bases, with 15 bases between them. CDR3 sequence (DNA): TGTGCCAGTAGTAGAAACAGGGTTATGGACAATGAGCAGTTCTTC. It specifies CASSRNRVMDNEQFF.

This chain links TRBV11-2 with TRBJ1-3; 9 bases match TRBD1. Germline CDR1 and CDR2: SGHAT and FQNNGV. The V and J ends lost 6 bases and 4 bases, in that order; junction bases with no gene match: 4. The CDR3 has 14 amino acids. CDR3 in DNA: TGTGCCAGCAGTACTACAGGGGGCGGAAACACCATATATTTT. This translates into CASSTTGGGNTIYF.

This chain links TRBV28 with TRBJ2-7; 7 nucleotides agree with TRBD2. J gave up 4 bases and V 6 bases, and 3 bases lay outside the gene matches. Germline loops: CDR1 MDHEN, CDR2 SYDVKM. This CDR3 spans 12 amino acids. The CDR3 sequence: CASRGGKYEQYF. CDR3 coding DNA: TGTGCCAGCAGGGGAGGGAAGTACGAGCAGTACTTC. Using reference TRBV28 and TRBJ2-7 for the parts outside the CDR3, the full variable domain is DVKVTQSSRYLVKRTGEKVFLECVQDMDHENMFWYRQDPGLGLRLIYFSYDVKMKEKGDIPEGYSVSREKKERFSLILESASTNQTSMYLCASRGGKYEQYFGPGTRLTVT.

This sequence joins TRBV6-5 and TRBJ2-5; D gene unclear. The V gene lost 0 bases and the J gene lost 2 bases, with 7 bases spanning the gap. The CDR3 contains 14 residues. Germline CDR1 MNHEY, CDR2 SVGAGI. Here the CDR3 DNA reads TGTGCCAGCAGTTACTCTGCGATTCAAGAGACCCAGTACTTC. As protein: CASSYSAIQETQYF.

This chain connects TRBV6-4 to TRBJ2-2; 7 bases are a match to TRBD2. V was pared by 4 bases and J by 1 base, with 3 bases of the junction left unmatched. Germline loops: CDR1 MRHNA, CDR2 SNTAGT. The CDR3 extends over 15 amino acids. The CDR3 DNA is TGTGCCAGCAGTGTGGCTAGCGGGAACACCGGGGAGCTGTTTTTT. Protein sequence: CASSVASGNTGELFF.

To note about this clone: The junction departs from germline at one end; a sequencing error may be responsible. V gene TRBV18 combines with J gene TRBJ2-1, with D uncertain. Germline CDR1 and CDR2: KGHSH and LQKENI. The CDR3 runs to 12 residues. CDR3 sequence (DNA): TGTGCCAGCTCATTCTCCTCCAATGAGCAGTTCTTC. It yields the protein CASSFSSNEQFF.